Reported below is one TCR beta chain. The target antigen is unknown. These data originate in a study of blood T cells in healthy people across ages. With each sample, at least 5 micrograms of total RNA were extracted. For the second PCR, which ran for 7 to 11 cycles, a sample-barcoded 5' primer and a J-beta primer mix were used. TCRdb re-called the 5' RACE reads through MiXCR, storing one row per CDR3 protein. The repertoire holds roughly 1,500,000 distinct CDR3 sequences, with about 32% as singletons. Trimming cost V 5 bases and J 2 bases; bases outside gene matches: 6. The CDR3 consists of 15 residues. Points from the study as a whole: Naive T cell percentage showed a strong correlation with the diversity of TCR beta. The fall in TCR beta diversity per million T cells was roughly linear with age. Whereas aged donors had fewer naive CD4+ cells, long-lived donors had more of them and higher diversity.

The rearrangement uses TRBV12-3 or TRBV12-4 and TRBJ1-5, with TRBD1 matching 7 bases. Sequencing used blood. This TCR came from a woman aged 30 to 39 in good health. This CDR3 is CASSRQGSGNQPQHF. CDR3 bases: TGTGCCAGCAGTCGACAGGGATCTGGCAATCAGCCCCAGCATTTT.